A selection of T cell receptor beta chains follows, all from one sample in a study of T cell changes during pregnancy in multiple sclerosis. The data were produced by immunoSEQ multiplex PCR, yet TCRdb's version contains in-frame clones alone and is incomplete. This table holds around 17,000 clones, nearly 96% found once. Sequencing used peripheral blood, obtained in the third trimester of pregnancy. Receptors were obtained from a female donor with multiple sclerosis, enrolled in a pregnancy study. Both conserved end residues are part of each CDR3. The D gene is left open where the match is weak. Clone sizes are given selectively: once, few, many, or a class where the clone is expanded.

v_call	j_call	cdr3_length	clone_size	d_call	cdr3_nt	cdr3_aa
TRBV6-1	TRBJ1-2	14	once	.	TGTGCCAGCAGTGAAGTGGCCGGGGTGAATGGCTACACCTTC	CASSEVAGVNGYTF
TRBV7-9	TRBJ2-1	14	.	TRBD2	TGTGCCAGCAAGGTAGCGGGGAGATACAATGAGCAGTTCTTC	CASKVAGRYNEQFF
TRBV6-1	TRBJ2-7	11	.	.	TGTGCCAGCAGTGAAGGAACAGGGCAGTACTTC	CASSEGTGQYF
TRBV5-1	TRBJ2-1	17	.	.	TGCGCCAGCAGCTCCGGAGGGGAAGTAGGGTCCTACAATGAGCAGTTCTTC	CASSSGGEVGSYNEQFF
TRBV25-1	TRBJ2-1	16	.	TRBD2	TGTGCCAGCAGTGACGTAGCGGGAGGCTCCTACAATGAGCAGTTCTTC	CASSDVAGGSYNEQFF
TRBV19	TRBJ1-5	13	.	.	TGTGCCAGTAGTGTCCAGGGAAGTCAGCCCCAGCATTTT	CASSVQGSQPQHF
TRBV2	TRBJ2-7	13	.	.	TGTGCCAGCAGCGGAACGGGAGAGTACGAGCAGTACTTC	CASSGTGEYEQYF
TRBV5-4	TRBJ2-5	14	.	.	TGTGCCAGCAGCTTGAATTCAAGAGGGGAGACCCAGTACTTC	CASSLNSRGETQYF
TRBV4-2	TRBJ1-3	15	.	.	TGTGCCAGCAGCGCTGGAAGGGGGGGGAAAGGCACCATATATTTT	CASSAGRGGKGTIYF
TRBV6-5	TRBJ2-3	15	.	TRBD2	TGTGCCAGCAGCACTAGCGGGAGTAGTGGAGATACGCAGTATTTT	CASSTSGSSGDTQYF
TRBV29-1	TRBJ1-2	18	.	.	TGCAGCGTCGGCCACATACCCGTCTTTGGATCCCAGGCTTATGGCTACACCTTC	CSVGHIPVFGSQAYGYTF
TRBV30	TRBJ1-1	12	.	TRBD1	TGTGCCTGGGGGGGGACAGCCACTGAAGCTTTCTTT	CAWGGTATEAFF
TRBV6-1	TRBJ1-5	14	.	.	TGTGCCAGCAGTTGGGGGGAGGTTGTGCAGCCCCAGCATTTT	CASSWGEVVQPQHF
TRBV15	TRBJ2-1	17	.	.	TGTGCCACCAGCCTCCCCTTGGCCCAACTAGTATACAATGAGCAGTTCTTC	CATSLPLAQLVYNEQFF
TRBV5-1	TRBJ2-3	16	.	.	TGCGCCAGCAGCTGGGGCCTGGAAGCAGTAGGAGATACGCAGTATTTT	CASSWGLEAVGDTQYF
TRBV7-3	TRBJ2-1	17	.	TRBD2	TGTGCCAGCAGCCCAACCGGGGGGGGTCGCTCCTACAATGAGCAGTTCTTC	CASSPTGGGRSYNEQFF